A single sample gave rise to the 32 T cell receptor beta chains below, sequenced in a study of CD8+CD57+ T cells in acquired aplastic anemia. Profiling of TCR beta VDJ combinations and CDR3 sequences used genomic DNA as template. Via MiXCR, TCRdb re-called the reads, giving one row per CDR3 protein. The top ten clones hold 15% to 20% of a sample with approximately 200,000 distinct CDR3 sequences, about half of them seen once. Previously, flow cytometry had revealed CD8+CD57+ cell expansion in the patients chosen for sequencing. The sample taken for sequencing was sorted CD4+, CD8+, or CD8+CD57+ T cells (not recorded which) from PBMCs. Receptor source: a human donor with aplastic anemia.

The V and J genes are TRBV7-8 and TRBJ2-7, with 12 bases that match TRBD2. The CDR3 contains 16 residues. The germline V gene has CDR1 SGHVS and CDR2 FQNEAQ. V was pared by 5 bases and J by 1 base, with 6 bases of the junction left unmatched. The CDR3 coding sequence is TGTGCCAGCAGCCCCCGGACTAGCGGGGAGTCCTACGAGCAGTACTTC. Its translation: CASSPRTSGESYEQYF.

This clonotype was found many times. Here the CDR3 reads CASKDSANYGYTF. The CDR3 bases are TGTGCCAGTAAGGACAGCGCTAACTATGGCTACACCTTC. This chain connects TRBV19 to TRBJ1-2, with a weak D call TRBD1 (6 bases). The V end was cut by 7 bases, the J end by 0 bases, with 9 bases between. The CDR3 contains 13 residues. CDR1 and CDR2 from the germline V gene are LNHDA and SQIVND (reference sequence).

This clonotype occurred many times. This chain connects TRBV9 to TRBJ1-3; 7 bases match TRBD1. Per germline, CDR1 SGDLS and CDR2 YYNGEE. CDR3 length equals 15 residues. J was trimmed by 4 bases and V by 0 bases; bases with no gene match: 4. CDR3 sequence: CASSVGQGQGNTIYF. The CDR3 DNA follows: TGTGCCAGCAGCGTAGGACAGGGCCAGGGAAACACCATATATTTT.

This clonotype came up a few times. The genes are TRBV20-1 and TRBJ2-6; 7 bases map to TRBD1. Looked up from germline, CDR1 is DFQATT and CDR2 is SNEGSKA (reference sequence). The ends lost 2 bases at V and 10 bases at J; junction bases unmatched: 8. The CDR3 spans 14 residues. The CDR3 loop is CSARNPGQLNVLTF. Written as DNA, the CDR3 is TGCAGTGCTAGAAACCCGGGACAGCTAAACGTCCTGACTTTC.

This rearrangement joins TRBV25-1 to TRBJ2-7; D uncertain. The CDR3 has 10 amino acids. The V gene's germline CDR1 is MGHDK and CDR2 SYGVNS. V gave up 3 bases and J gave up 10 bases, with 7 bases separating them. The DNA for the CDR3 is TGTGCCAGCAGTGACGATGTACAGTACTTC. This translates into CASSDDVQYF.

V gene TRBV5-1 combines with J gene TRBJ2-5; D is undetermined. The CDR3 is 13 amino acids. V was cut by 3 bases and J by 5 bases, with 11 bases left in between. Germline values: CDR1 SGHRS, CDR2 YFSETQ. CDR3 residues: CASSYPPWETQYF. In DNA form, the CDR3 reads TGCGCCAGCAGCTACCCTCCCTGGGAGACCCAGTACTTC.

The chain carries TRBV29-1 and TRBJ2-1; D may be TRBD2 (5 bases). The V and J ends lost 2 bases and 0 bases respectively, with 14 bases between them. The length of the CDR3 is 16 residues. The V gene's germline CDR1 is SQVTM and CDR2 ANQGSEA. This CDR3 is CSVELLGSSSYNEQFF. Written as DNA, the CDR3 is TGCAGCGTTGAACTCCTGGGGAGTAGCTCCTACAATGAGCAGTTCTTC.

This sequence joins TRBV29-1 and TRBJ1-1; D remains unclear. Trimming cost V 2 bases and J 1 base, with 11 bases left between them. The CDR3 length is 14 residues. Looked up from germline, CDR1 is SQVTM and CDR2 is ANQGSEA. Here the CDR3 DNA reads TGCAGCGTTGAAAAACGCCGGTCGAACACTGAAGCTTTCTTT. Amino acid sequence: CSVEKRRSNTEAFF. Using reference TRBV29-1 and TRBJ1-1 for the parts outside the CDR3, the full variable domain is SAVISQKPSRDICQRGTSLTIQCQVDSQVTMMFWYRQQPGQSLTLIATANQGSEATYESGFVIDKFPISRPNLTFSTLTVSNMSPEDSSIYLCSVEKRRSNTEAFFGQGTRLTVV.

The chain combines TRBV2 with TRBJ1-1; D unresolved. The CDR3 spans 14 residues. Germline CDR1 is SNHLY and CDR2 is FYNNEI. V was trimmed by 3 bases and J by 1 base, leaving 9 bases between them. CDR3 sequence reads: CASSDGQANTEAFF. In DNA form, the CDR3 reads TGTGCCAGCAGTGACGGCCAGGCGAACACTGAAGCTTTCTTT.

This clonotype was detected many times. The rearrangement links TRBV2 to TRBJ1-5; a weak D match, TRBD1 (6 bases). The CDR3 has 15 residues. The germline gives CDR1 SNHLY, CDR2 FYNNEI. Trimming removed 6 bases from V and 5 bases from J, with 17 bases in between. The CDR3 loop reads CASSLGGWSDQPQHF. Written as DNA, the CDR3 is TGTGCCAGCAGCCTAGGGGGGTGGAGCGATCAGCCCCAGCATTTT.

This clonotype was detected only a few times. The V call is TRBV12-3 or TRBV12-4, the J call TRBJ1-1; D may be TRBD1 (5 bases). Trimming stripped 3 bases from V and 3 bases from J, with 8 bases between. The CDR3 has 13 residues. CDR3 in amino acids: CASSLQGYTEAFF. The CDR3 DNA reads TGTGCCAGCAGTTTGCAGGGATACACTGAAGCTTTCTTT.

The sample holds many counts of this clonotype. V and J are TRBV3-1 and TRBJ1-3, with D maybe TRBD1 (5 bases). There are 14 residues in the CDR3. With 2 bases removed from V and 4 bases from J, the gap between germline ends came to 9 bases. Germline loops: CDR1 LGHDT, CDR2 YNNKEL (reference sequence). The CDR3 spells CASSQQGSGNTIYF. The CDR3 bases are TGTGCCAGCAGCCAACAGGGAAGCGGAAACACCATATATTTT.

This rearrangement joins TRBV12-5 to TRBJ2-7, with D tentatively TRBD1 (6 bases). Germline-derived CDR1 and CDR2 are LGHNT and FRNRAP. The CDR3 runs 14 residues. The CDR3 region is CASSPQGYLAEQYF. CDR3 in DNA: TGTGCCAGCAGTCCACAGGGCTACCTCGCGGAGCAGTACTTC.

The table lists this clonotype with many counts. Here the CDR3 reads CASSVRPAGLAGGADTQYF. Written as DNA, the CDR3 is TGTGCCAGCAGCGTACGACCGGCCGGACTAGCGGGGGGGGCAGATACGCAGTATTTT. The chain has TRBV9 and TRBJ2-3, with 15 bases lining up with TRBD2. The CDR3 is 19 residues long. In germline, CDR1 is SGDLS, CDR2 YYNGEE. The V segment lost 1 base and the J segment 4 bases; nucleotides outside the gene matches: 10.

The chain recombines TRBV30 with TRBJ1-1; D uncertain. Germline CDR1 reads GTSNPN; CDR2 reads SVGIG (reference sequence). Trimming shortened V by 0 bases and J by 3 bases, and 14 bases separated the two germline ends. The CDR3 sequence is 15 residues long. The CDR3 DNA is TGTGCCTGGAGTGTACCGGTACAATCACACACTGAAGCTTTCTTT. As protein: CAWSVPVQSHTEAFF.

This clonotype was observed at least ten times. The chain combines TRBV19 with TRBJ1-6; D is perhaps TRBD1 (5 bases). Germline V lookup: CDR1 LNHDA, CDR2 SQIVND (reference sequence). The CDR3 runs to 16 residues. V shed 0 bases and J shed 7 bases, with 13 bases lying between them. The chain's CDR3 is CASSIEWGPSNSPLHF. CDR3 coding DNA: TGTGCCAGTAGTATAGAATGGGGACCGTCCAATTCACCCCTCCACTTT.

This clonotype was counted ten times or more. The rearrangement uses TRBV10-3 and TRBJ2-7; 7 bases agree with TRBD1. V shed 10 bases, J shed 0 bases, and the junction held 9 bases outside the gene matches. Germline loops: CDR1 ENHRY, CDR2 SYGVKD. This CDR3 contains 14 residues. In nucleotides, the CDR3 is TGTGCCACCATGGGGGACAGAAGCTCCTACGAGCAGTACTTC. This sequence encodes CATMGDRSSYEQYF.

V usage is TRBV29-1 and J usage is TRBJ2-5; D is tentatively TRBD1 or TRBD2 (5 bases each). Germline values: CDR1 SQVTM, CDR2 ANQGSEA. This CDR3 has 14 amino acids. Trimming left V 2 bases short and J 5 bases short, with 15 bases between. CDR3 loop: CSVEIGTIGETQYF. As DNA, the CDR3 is TGCAGCGTTGAAATCGGGACCATTGGGGAGACCCAGTACTTC.

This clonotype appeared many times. In DNA form, the CDR3 reads TGCGCCAGCAGCTTTGGGGTTGTCGATGAGCAGTTCTTC. Translation: CASSFGVVDEQFF. The rearrangement joins TRBV10-1 to TRBJ2-1; the D is unclear. Germline values: CDR1 WNHNN, CDR2 SYGVQD (reference sequence). Trimming cost V 6 bases and J 8 bases, with 14 bases left between them. The CDR3 is 13 amino acids.

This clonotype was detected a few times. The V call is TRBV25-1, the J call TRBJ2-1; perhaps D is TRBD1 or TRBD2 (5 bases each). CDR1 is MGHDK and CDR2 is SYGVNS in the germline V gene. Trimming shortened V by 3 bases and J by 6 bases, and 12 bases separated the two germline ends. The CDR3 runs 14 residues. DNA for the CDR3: TGTGCCAGCAGTGATTGGGGACGGAGCAATGAGCAGTTCTTC. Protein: CASSDWGRSNEQFF.

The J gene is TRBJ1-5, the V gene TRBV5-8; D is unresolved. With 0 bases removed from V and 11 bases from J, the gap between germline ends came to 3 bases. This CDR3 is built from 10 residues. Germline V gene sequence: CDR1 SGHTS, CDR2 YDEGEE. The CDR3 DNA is TGTGCCAGCAGCTTGGCAACCCAGCATTTT. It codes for CASSLATQHF.

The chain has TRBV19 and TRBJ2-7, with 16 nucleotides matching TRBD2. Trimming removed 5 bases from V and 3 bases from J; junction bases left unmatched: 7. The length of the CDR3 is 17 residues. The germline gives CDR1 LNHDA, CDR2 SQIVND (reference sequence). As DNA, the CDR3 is TGTGCCAGTAGTTCCGGGACTAGCGGGAGGGGCCGCTACGAGCAGTACTTC. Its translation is CASSSGTSGRGRYEQYF.

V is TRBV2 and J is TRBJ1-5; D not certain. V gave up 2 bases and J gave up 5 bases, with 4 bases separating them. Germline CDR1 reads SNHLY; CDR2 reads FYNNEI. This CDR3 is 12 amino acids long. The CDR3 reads CASSERYQPQHF. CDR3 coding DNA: TGTGCCAGCAGTGAACGTTATCAGCCCCAGCATTTT.

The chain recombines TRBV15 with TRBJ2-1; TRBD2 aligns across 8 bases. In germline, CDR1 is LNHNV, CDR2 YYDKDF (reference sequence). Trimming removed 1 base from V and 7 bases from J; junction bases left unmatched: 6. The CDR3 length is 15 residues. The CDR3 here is CATSRVTGGANEQFF. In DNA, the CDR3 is TGTGCCACCAGCAGAGTTACCGGGGGGGCAAATGAGCAGTTCTTC.

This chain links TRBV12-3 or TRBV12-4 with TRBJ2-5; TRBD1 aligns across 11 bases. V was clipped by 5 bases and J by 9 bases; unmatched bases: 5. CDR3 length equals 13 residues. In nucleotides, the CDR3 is TGTGCCAGCAGTCTACCGGGACAGGGGGCCCAGTACTTC. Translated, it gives CASSLPGQGAQYF.

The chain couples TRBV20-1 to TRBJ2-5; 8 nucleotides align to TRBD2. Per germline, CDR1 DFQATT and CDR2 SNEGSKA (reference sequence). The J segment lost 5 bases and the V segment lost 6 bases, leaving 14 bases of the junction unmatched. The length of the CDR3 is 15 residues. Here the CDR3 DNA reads TGCAGTGCCGTTGGGGCTAGCGGGTTTCGGGAGACCCAGTACTTC. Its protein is CSAVGASGFRETQYF.

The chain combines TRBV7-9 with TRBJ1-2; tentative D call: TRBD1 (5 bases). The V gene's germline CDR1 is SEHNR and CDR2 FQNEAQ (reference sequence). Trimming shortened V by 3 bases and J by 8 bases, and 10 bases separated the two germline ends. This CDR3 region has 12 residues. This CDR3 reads CASSFGEGGYTF. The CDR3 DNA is TGTGCCAGCAGCTTCGGTGAGGGGGGCTACACCTTC.

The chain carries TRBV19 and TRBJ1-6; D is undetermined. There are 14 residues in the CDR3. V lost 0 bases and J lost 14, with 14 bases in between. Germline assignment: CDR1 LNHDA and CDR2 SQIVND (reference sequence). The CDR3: CASSIDERQSALHF. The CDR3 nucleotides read TGTGCCAGTAGTATAGATGAGAGGCAATCAGCCCTCCACTTT.

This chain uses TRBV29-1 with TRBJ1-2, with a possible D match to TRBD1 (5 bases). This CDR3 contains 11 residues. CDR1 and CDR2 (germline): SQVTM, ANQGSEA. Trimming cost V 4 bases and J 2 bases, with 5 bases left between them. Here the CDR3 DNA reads TGCAGCGTTGGACAGAACTATGGCTACACCTTC. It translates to CSVGQNYGYTF.

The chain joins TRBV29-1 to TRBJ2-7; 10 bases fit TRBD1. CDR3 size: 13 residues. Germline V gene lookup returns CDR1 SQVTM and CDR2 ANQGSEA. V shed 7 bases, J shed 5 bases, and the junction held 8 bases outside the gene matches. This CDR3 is CSARTGGEDEQYF. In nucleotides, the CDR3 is TGCAGCGCAAGGACAGGGGGAGAGGACGAGCAGTACTTC.

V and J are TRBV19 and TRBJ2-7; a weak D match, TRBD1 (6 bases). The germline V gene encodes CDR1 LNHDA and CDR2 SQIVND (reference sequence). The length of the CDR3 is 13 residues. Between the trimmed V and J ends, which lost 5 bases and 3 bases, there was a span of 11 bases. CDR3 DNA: TGTGCCAGTAGTGAACAGGGTTTCTACGAGCAGTACTTC. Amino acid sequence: CASSEQGFYEQYF.

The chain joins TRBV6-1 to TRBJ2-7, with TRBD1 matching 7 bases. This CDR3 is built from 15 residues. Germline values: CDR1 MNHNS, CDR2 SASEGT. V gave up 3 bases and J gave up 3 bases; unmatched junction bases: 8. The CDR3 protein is CASSERQGASYEQYF. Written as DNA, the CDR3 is TGTGCCAGCAGTGAGAGACAGGGTGCGAGCTACGAGCAGTACTTC.